The 18 T cell receptor beta chains below all came from one sample that was sequenced in a study of blood T cells in healthy people across ages. A second 7 to 11 cycle PCR used barcoded and J-beta primers. TCRdb ran MiXCR on the 5' RACE reads and lists one entry per CDR3 protein. The sample holds 660,000 or so distinct CDR3 sequences, around 54% seen once. Sequencing input: blood. These receptors were obtained from a man aged 60 to 69 in good health.

This clonotype has just a few counts. The V gene is TRBV28, the J gene TRBJ1-5; the match to TRBD1 covers 9 bases. The V gene end was trimmed by 6 bases and the J gene end by 0 bases; junction bases not matched to a gene: 9. Germline lookup yields CDR1 MDHEN and CDR2 SYDVKM. The CDR3 has 17 residues. The CDR3 DNA sequence: TGTGCCAGCAGGGGGGACAGGGAAAGGTATAGCAATCAGCCCCAGCATTTT. Protein sequence: CASRGDRERYSNQPQHF.

This clonotype has more than one count but fewer than ten. The chain joins TRBV7-2 to TRBJ2-5, with D unclear. V dropped 2 bases and J dropped 2 bases, with 9 bases sitting between them. The CDR3 extends over 14 amino acids. CDR1 and CDR2 (germline): SGHTA, FQGNSA. DNA of the CDR3: TGTGCCAGCAGCTTAAGCGTCAGTCAAGAGACCCAGTACTTC. Its protein is CASSLSVSQETQYF.

This clonotype was observed a handful of times. This chain joins TRBV28 and TRBJ2-7; 9 nucleotides line up with TRBD2. Germline values: CDR1 MDHEN, CDR2 SYDVKM. The V and J ends lost 6 bases and 5 bases, in that order; junction bases with no gene match: 11. The CDR3 is made up of 15 amino acids. The CDR3 is CASRTGTSRWNEQYF. In DNA, the CDR3 is TGTGCCAGCAGAACCGGGACTAGCAGGTGGAACGAGCAGTACTTC.

This chain uses TRBV12-3 or TRBV12-4 with TRBJ2-3; D could derive from TRBD1 or TRBD2 (5 bases each). The CDR3 is made up of 17 amino acids. With 6 bases removed from V and 0 bases from J, the gap between germline ends came to 19 bases. CDR3 in amino acids: CASSGLAGSESTDTQYF. The DNA of the CDR3 is TGTGCCAGCAGCGGGCTGGCAGGGAGCGAAAGCACAGATACGCAGTATTTT.

This clonotype was seen a few times. This chain connects TRBV29-1 to TRBJ2-3, with 10 bases matching TRBD1. The CDR3 consists of 17 residues. Trimming took 6 bases from V and 2 from J; bases not matched to a gene: 14. Germline lookup yields CDR1 SQVTM and CDR2 ANQGSEA. The CDR3: CSVTGTGEWANTDTQYF. CDR3 coding DNA: TGCAGCGTCACCGGGACAGGGGAATGGGCTAACACAGATACGCAGTATTTT.

A few counts support this clonotype. This chain links TRBV6-6 with TRBJ1-2; 10 bases are a match to TRBD1. The CDR3 is 15 amino acids. CDR1 is MNHNY and CDR2 is SVGAGI in the germline V gene (reference sequence). V trimming: 5 bases; J trimming: 8 bases; junction bases outside the gene matches: 11. The CDR3 nucleotides read TGTGCCAGCAGTAACACCGGGACAGGGGTCGGGGGCTACACCTTC. This translates into CASSNTGTGVGGYTF.

The chain recombines TRBV29-1 with TRBJ2-2; no definite D call. The length of the CDR3 is 12 residues. V lost 4 bases, J lost 4 bases, and 7 bases lay in between. Germline V gives CDR1 SQVTM, CDR2 ANQGSEA. In DNA, the CDR3 is TGCAGCGTTGTATCGGGCACCGGGGAGCTGTTTTTT. Protein: CSVVSGTGELFF.

Sample share makes this clonotype medium-sized. The gene calls are TRBV5-1 and TRBJ2-7; 8 bases align to TRBD1. Per germline, CDR1 SGHRS and CDR2 YFSETQ. There are 14 residues in the CDR3. The V and J ends lost 4 bases and 5 bases, in that order; junction bases with no gene match: 8. The CDR3: CASSDGQGGNEQYF. The CDR3 nucleotides read TGCGCCAGCAGCGATGGACAGGGTGGCAACGAGCAGTACTTC.

The genes are TRBV18 and TRBJ1-2; tentatively, D is TRBD1 (5 bases). The germline V gene has CDR1 KGHSH and CDR2 LQKENI. The V gene lost 1 base and the J gene lost 4 bases, with 7 bases spanning the gap. The CDR3 runs 13 residues. The CDR3 loop is CASSPLDTYGYTF. DNA for the CDR3: TGTGCCAGCTCACCACTGGACACCTATGGCTACACCTTC. Combining the CDR3 with reference TRBV18 and TRBJ1-2 gives the whole variable domain NAGVMQNPRHLVRRRGQEARLRCSPMKGHSHVYWYRQLPEEGLKFMVYLQKENIIDESGMPKERFSAEFPKEGPSILRIQQVVRGDSAAYFCASSPLDTYGYTFGSGTRLTVV.

As to this clonotype: One end of the junction does not line up with germline, which may come from a read error. CDR3 bases: TGTGCCTGCAGTCCCACGCAGGGGAACACTGAAGCTTTCTTT. Protein sequence: CACSPTQGNTEAFF. The chain employs TRBV12-3 or TRBV12-4 and TRBJ1-1, with D possibly matching TRBD1 (5 bases). The CDR3 spans 14 residues.

V usage is TRBV27 and J usage is TRBJ1-1; a weak D match, TRBD1 (6 bases). The V gene's germline CDR1 is MNHEY and CDR2 SMNVEV (reference sequence). This CDR3 is 15 amino acids long. V was trimmed by 6 bases and J by 4 bases, leaving 18 bases between them. The CDR3 spells CASSLVGGARTEAFF. The CDR3 DNA is TGTGCCAGCAGCCTAGTGGGGGGGGCGCGCACTGAAGCTTTCTTT.

This sequence joins TRBV20-1 and TRBJ1-2; D is unclear. The CDR3 runs 13 residues. Trimming cost V 1 base and J 3 bases, with 9 bases left between them. The V gene's germline CDR1 is DFQATT and CDR2 SNEGSKA (reference sequence). The chain's CDR3 is CSARVATYYGYTF. The DNA for the CDR3 is TGCAGTGCTAGAGTGGCTACATACTATGGCTACACCTTC.

The V call is TRBV28, the J call TRBJ1-1, with D possibly being TRBD1 (5 bases). This CDR3 contains 13 residues. V lost 4 bases and J 8 bases, leaving 14 bases between the germline ends. CDR1 is MDHEN, CDR2 SYDVKM, per germline. CDR3 loop: CASSSTRTSEAFF. CDR3 DNA: TGTGCCAGCAGTTCCACCCGGACATCCGAAGCTTTCTTT. Variable domain in full (rest from reference TRBV28 and TRBJ1-1): DVKVTQSSRYLVKRTGEKVFLECVQDMDHENMFWYRQDPGLGLRLIYFSYDVKMKEKGDIPEGYSVSREKKERFSLILESASTNQTSMYLCASSSTRTSEAFFGQGTRLTVV.

The J gene is TRBJ2-1, the V gene TRBV6-5; D possibly uses TRBD1 or TRBD2 (5 bases each). Germline values: CDR1 MNHEY, CDR2 SVGAGI. Between the trimmed V and J ends, which lost 0 bases and 10 bases, there was a span of 10 bases. This CDR3 has 13 amino acids. CDR3 residues: CASSYSGVREQFF. Written as DNA, the CDR3 is TGTGCCAGCAGTTACTCGGGGGTCCGCGAGCAGTTCTTC.

This clonotype was found once. The chain couples TRBV20-1 to TRBJ2-2, with 9 nucleotides matching TRBD1. Germline V gene data show CDR1 as DFQATT and CDR2 as SNEGSKA (reference sequence). CDR3 length: 14 residues. V shed 6 bases and J 9 bases; nucleotides not matched to a gene: 11. In nucleotides, the CDR3 is TGCAGTGCCGAACAGGGGGCCGATCCGCGGGAGCTGTTTTTT. Amino acid sequence: CSAEQGADPRELFF.

This clonotype has a handful of counts. The rearrangement links TRBV29-1 to TRBJ1-1; TRBD1 is a possible D gene (5 bases). This CDR3 contains 11 residues. Germline CDR1 is SQVTM and CDR2 is ANQGSEA. The germline V and J ends were trimmed by 4 bases and 7 bases, with 10 bases remaining between them. CDR3 protein: CSVVMGGEAFF. The DNA of the CDR3 is TGCAGCGTTGTGATGGGGGGTGAAGCTTTCTTT.

The chain combines TRBV6-5 with TRBJ2-6, with D maybe TRBD1 (5 bases). The CDR3 consists of 16 residues. Per germline, CDR1 MNHEY and CDR2 SVGAGI. V shed 0 bases and J shed 4 bases, with 10 bases lying between them. CDR3 sequence: CASSYSGRAGANVLTF. CDR3 nucleotides: TGTGCCAGCAGTTACTCAGGCAGGGCCGGGGCCAACGTCCTGACTTTC.

V usage is TRBV6-5 and J usage is TRBJ2-7; 7 bases are shared with TRBD1. Trimming cost V 6 bases and J 2 bases; bases outside gene matches: 13. Germline CDR1 MNHEY, CDR2 SVGAGI. CDR3 length equals 16 residues. The CDR3 sequence is CASSSIQGKRPYEQYF. CDR3 coding DNA: TGTGCCAGCAGCTCAATACAGGGGAAACGCCCCTACGAGCAGTACTTC.